Below are 30 T cell receptor beta chains sequenced from a single sample in a study of identical twins. TCRdb independently ran MiXCR on the 5' RACE reads; one entry per CDR3 protein. The sample lists under 300,000 distinct CDR3 sequences, more than 13% seen once, with 8.5% to 10% in the top ten. Source material: memory (CD45RO+) T cells sorted from blood. Every receptor here comes from a woman younger than 35 in good health.

This clonotype has ten or more counts. CDR3 loop: CASSLDGRQGDTQYF. For the CDR3, the DNA is TGCGCCAGCAGCTTGGATGGGAGACAGGGAGATACGCAGTATTTT. The chain couples TRBV5-1 to TRBJ2-3; 7 bases fit TRBD1. The CDR3 totals 15 residues. The germline V gene has CDR1 SGHRS and CDR2 YFSETQ. V trimming: 0 bases; J trimming: 5 bases; junction bases outside the gene matches: 6.

The chain joins TRBV6-1 to TRBJ1-4; D remains unclear. The CDR3 totals 15 residues. Germline CDR1 reads MNHNS; CDR2 reads SASEGT. V lost 5 bases and J lost 3, with 13 bases in between. The CDR3 here is CASSRENGANEKLFF. The CDR3 bases are TGTGCCAGCAGTCGGGAAAATGGGGCTAATGAAAAACTGTTTTTT.

This clonotype was seen only a few times. V usage is TRBV25-1 and J usage is TRBJ2-6, with 7 bases that match TRBD1. V was clipped by 8 bases and J by 0 bases; unmatched bases: 4. This CDR3 spans 15 amino acids. Germline loops: CDR1 MGHDK, CDR2 SYGVNS. The CDR3 reads CASGGQNSGANVLTF. The CDR3 coding sequence is TGTGCCAGCGGGGGACAGAACTCTGGGGCCAACGTCCTGACTTTC.

The chain carries TRBV20-1 and TRBJ2-7; 10 bases map to TRBD1. With V trimmed by 3 bases and J by 2 bases, 7 bases remained unmatched. The CDR3 is 15 amino acids. Germline V CDR1 and CDR2: DFQATT, SNEGSKA (reference sequence). The CDR3 DNA follows: TGCAGTGCTAGTATGGAGGGACAGGGGACCTACGAGCAGTACTTC. Amino acid sequence: CSASMEGQGTYEQYF.

This clonotype has only a few counts. The gene calls are TRBV7-9 and TRBJ2-1, with 7 nucleotides matching TRBD2. V gave up 11 bases and J gave up 8 bases; unmatched junction bases: 9. The CDR3 consists of 12 residues. Germline lookup yields CDR1 SEHNR and CDR2 FQNEAQ (reference sequence). The CDR3 is CAGNRAGDEQFF. CDR3 DNA: TGTGCCGGGAACCGGGCGGGAGATGAGCAGTTCTTC.

Here the CDR3 reads CASSIYGDEQFF. The CDR3, as DNA: TGTGCCAGTAGTATTTACGGCGATGAGCAGTTCTTC. The rearrangement uses TRBV19 and TRBJ2-1; unclear D gene. In germline, CDR1 is LNHDA, CDR2 SQIVND (reference sequence). The V end was cut by 3 bases, the J end by 8 bases, with 8 bases between. The CDR3 totals 12 residues.

This chain links TRBV20-1 with TRBJ2-7, with D hard to call. CDR1 is DFQATT and CDR2 is SNEGSKA in the germline V gene (reference sequence). V lost 1 base and J lost 1, with 11 bases in between. CDR3 length: 14 residues. This chain's CDR3 is CSARAVKGSYEQYF. The CDR3 nucleotides read TGCAGTGCTAGAGCCGTCAAAGGGTCCTACGAGCAGTACTTC.

This clonotype was seen more than once but under ten times. The chain is built from TRBV7-2 and TRBJ1-1; D is unresolved. The length of the CDR3 is 14 residues. Germline CDR1 SGHTA, CDR2 FQGNSA. Trimming took 3 bases from V and 1 from J, leaving 9 bases between them. The CDR3 loop reads CASSFVGKNTEAFF. Here the CDR3 DNA reads TGTGCCAGCAGCTTCGTGGGTAAGAACACTGAAGCTTTCTTT.

This clonotype was detected a few times. The chain links TRBV5-1 to TRBJ2-7; D tentatively fits TRBD1 or TRBD2 (5 bases each). V was pared by 2 bases and J by 3 bases, with 18 bases between. This CDR3 spans 16 amino acids. The germline V gene has CDR1 SGHRS and CDR2 YFSETQ. The CDR3 sequence: CASSFGGGQGNYEQYF. CDR3 in DNA: TGCGCCAGCAGCTTTGGAGGAGGTCAGGGAAACTACGAGCAGTACTTC.

This clonotype was observed at least ten times. This chain links TRBV5-1 with TRBJ1-3; D is possibly TRBD1 (6 bases). The length of the CDR3 is 14 residues. Per germline, CDR1 SGHRS and CDR2 YFSETQ. With 4 bases removed from V and 0 bases from J, the gap between germline ends came to 8 bases. The CDR3 DNA reads TGCGCCAGCAGCCCGGACAGCTCTGGAAACACCATATATTTT. Amino acid sequence: CASSPDSSGNTIYF.

The sample holds a few counts of this clonotype. CDR3 nucleotides: TGTGCCAGCAGATTAGCGGGAGTCGGAAACATTCAGTACTTC. It encodes CASRLAGVGNIQYF. This chain links TRBV27 with TRBJ2-4; TRBD2 matches 9 bases. Unmatched junction bases numbered 6, after V lost 6 bases and J lost 6 bases. This CDR3 has 14 residues. Germline CDR1 reads MNHEY; CDR2 reads SMNVEV (reference sequence).

J is TRBJ2-7 and V is TRBV18; the D gene is possibly TRBD1 (5 bases). This CDR3 has 15 residues. Germline loops: CDR1 KGHSH, CDR2 LQKENI. The V end lost 0 bases, the J end lost 3 bases, and 12 bases lay between the germline ends. The CDR3 sequence: CASSPPSRVGYEQYF. The CDR3 DNA reads TGTGCCAGCTCACCACCCTCCAGGGTAGGCTACGAGCAGTACTTC.

This chain links TRBV29-1 with TRBJ1-2; the D gene is possibly TRBD1 (5 bases). Germline CDR1 reads SQVTM; CDR2 reads ANQGSEA. Trimming removed 3 bases from V and 8 bases from J, with 16 bases in between. This CDR3 region has 13 residues. The DNA for the CDR3 is TGCAGCGTTGACCCGTTCATCCGGGGGGGCTACACCTTC. It codes for CSVDPFIRGGYTF. The full variable domain, completed using reference TRBV29-1 and TRBJ1-2, is SAVISQKPSRDICQRGTSLTIQCQVDSQVTMMFWYRQQPGQSLTLIATANQGSEATYESGFVIDKFPISRPNLTFSTLTVSNMSPEDSSIYLCSVDPFIRGGYTFGSGTRLTVV.

This clonotype was recorded a few times. The chain joins TRBV6-2 or TRBV6-3 to TRBJ2-1, with 11 nucleotides matching TRBD2. Germline CDR1 and CDR2: MNHEY and SVGEGT. CDR3 size: 16 residues. The junction had 12 bases not matched to a gene; V was cut back by 4 bases and J by 10 bases. Written as DNA, the CDR3 is TGTGCCAGCAGTTCAAATGTAGCGGGAGGGCCGGGAGAGCAGTTCTTC. Protein: CASSSNVAGGPGEQFF.

The chain joins TRBV7-9 to TRBJ1-2; 7 positions agree with TRBD1. The V and J ends lost 4 bases and 4 bases, in that order; junction bases with no gene match: 9. Germline lookup yields CDR1 SEHNR and CDR2 FQNEAQ (reference sequence). CDR3 length equals 15 residues. DNA of the CDR3: TGTGCCAGCAGCTGGGGACAGTCCATTTCCTATGGCTACACCTTC. This gives the protein CASSWGQSISYGYTF.

DNA for the CDR3: TGCAGCGTTCTACTAGCCGCCGTGATGTACGAGCAGTACTTC. It translates to CSVLLAAVMYEQYF. The genes are TRBV29-1 and TRBJ2-7, with D possibly TRBD2 on 6 matching bases. Between the trimmed V and J ends, which lost 5 bases and 4 bases, there was a span of 18 bases. This CDR3 region has 14 residues. Per germline, CDR1 SQVTM and CDR2 ANQGSEA.

The chain links TRBV7-9 to TRBJ2-4; D is unresolved. The CDR3 length is 13 residues. Germline CDR1 is SEHNR and CDR2 is FQNEAQ (reference sequence). V was cut by 7 bases and J by 6 bases, with 13 bases left in between. In nucleotides, the CDR3 is TGTGCCAGCAACGACCCGGGTCTAAACATTCAGTACTTC. This translates into CASNDPGLNIQYF.

The chain carries TRBV6-5 and TRBJ1-6; 7 nucleotides agree with TRBD1. V was pared by 0 bases and J by 7 bases, with 6 bases of the junction left unmatched. Germline V gene sequence: CDR1 MNHEY, CDR2 SVGAGI. The CDR3 has 16 amino acids. The CDR3 DNA follows: TGTGCCAGCAGTTACTCTAAAAGGGGGCGGAATTCACCCCTCCACTTT. Translated: CASSYSKRGRNSPLHF.

This clonotype appeared a few times. This chain links TRBV30 with TRBJ2-1; 9 nucleotides align to TRBD2. CDR3 length: 13 amino acids. The trim removed 4 bases at V and 12 bases at J, leaving 10 bases unmatched. CDR1 GTSNPN and CDR2 SVGIG come from the germline V gene (reference sequence). The CDR3 bases are TGTGCCTGGAAAATAGCGGGAGCTTTGGGGCAGTTCTTC. Protein: CAWKIAGALGQFF.

In this sample, this clonotype turned up many times. The CDR3 bases are TGTGCCAGCTCTGGGTACAATGAGCAGTTCTTC. Translation: CASSGYNEQFF. The chain recombines TRBV2 with TRBJ2-1; the D is unclear. V was trimmed by 8 bases and J by 4 bases, leaving 6 bases between them. CDR1 is SNHLY, CDR2 FYNNEI, per germline. The CDR3 is 11 residues long.

This clonotype was counted only a few times. The rearrangement links TRBV19 to TRBJ1-6; D is possibly TRBD1 (5 bases). Germline-derived CDR1 and CDR2 are LNHDA and SQIVND (reference sequence). The CDR3 has 15 residues. Trimming pared 5 bases from V and 8 bases from J, leaving 16 bases between. The CDR3 region is CASSETGMGDSPLHF. DNA of the CDR3: TGTGCCAGTAGTGAGACTGGGATGGGGGATTCACCCCTCCACTTT.

The gene calls are TRBV6-2 or TRBV6-3 and TRBJ2-7, with TRBD2 matching over 7 bases. The length of the CDR3 is 16 residues. J gave up 3 bases and V 7 bases, and 15 bases lay outside the gene matches. Germline V lookup: CDR1 MNHEY, CDR2 SVGEGT. The CDR3 nucleotides are TGTGCCAGCAACTCCGGTGGGTCTAGCGGTCTCTACGAGCAGTACTTC. It codes for CASNSGGSSGLYEQYF.

Ten or more counts support this clonotype. The chain carries TRBV3-1 and TRBJ2-5; D tentatively fits TRBD1 or TRBD2 (5 bases each). Deletions cut 0 bases from V and 5 bases from J, with 13 bases between. CDR1 and CDR2 from the germline V gene are LGHDT and YNNKEL (reference sequence). The CDR3 runs to 15 residues. The CDR3 nucleotides are TGTGCCAGCAGCCAAGAAATTGGGGGATCGGAGACCCAGTACTTC. Protein product: CASSQEIGGSETQYF.

The V and J genes are TRBV10-3 and TRBJ2-5, with a possible D match to TRBD2 (5 bases). Germline assignment: CDR1 ENHRY and CDR2 SYGVKD. V was pared by 6 bases and J by 5 bases, with 16 bases between. This CDR3 comprises 14 residues. The chain's CDR3 is CAISRGSGGETQYF. For the CDR3, the DNA is TGTGCCATCAGCCGCGGGTCCGGTGGGGAGACCCAGTACTTC.

V is TRBV2 and J is TRBJ2-1, with 9 bases that match TRBD2. The length of the CDR3 is 16 residues. With 1 base clipped from V and 7 bases from J, the junction kept 8 bases outside the gene matches. From germline, CDR1 is SNHLY and CDR2 FYNNEI. CDR3 coding DNA: TGTGCCAGCAGTGAAGGGGCGGGAGGGCCAAGAAATGAGCAGTTCTTC. Amino acids: CASSEGAGGPRNEQFF.

This clonotype was counted once. A read error may be the cause here, since a much bigger clone is one base away. As the CDR3 is not closed by the conserved phenylalanine or tryptophan, this likely results from a read error. The rearrangement uses TRBV4-3 and TRBJ2-1, with 7 positions matching TRBD2. There are 14 residues in the CDR3. The J segment lost 5 bases and the V segment lost 1 base, leaving 2 bases of the junction unmatched. The germline V gene has CDR1 LGHNA and CDR2 YSLEER. CDR3 protein: CASSQGLADNEQFS. The CDR3 bases are TGCGCCAGCAGCCAAGGGCTAGCGGACAATGAGCAGTTCTCC.

The genes are TRBV12-3 or TRBV12-4 and TRBJ1-5; D gene ambiguous. The CDR3 covers 13 residues. Between the trimmed V and J ends, which lost 8 bases and 1 base, there was a span of 9 bases. DNA of the CDR3: TGTGCCAGCGGTATATTAAGCAATCAGCCCCAGCATTTT. This translates into CASGILSNQPQHF.

This clonotype appeared many times. The chain's CDR3 is CAISLTSGQETQYF. CDR3 sequence (DNA): TGTGCCATCAGTTTGACTAGCGGGCAAGAGACCCAGTACTTC. The V and J genes are TRBV10-3 and TRBJ2-5, with 10 bases lining up with TRBD2. The CDR3 covers 14 residues. V dropped 5 bases and J dropped 2; count of bases not matched to a gene: 2. Germline CDR1 reads ENHRY; CDR2 reads SYGVKD.

The chain employs TRBV11-1 and TRBJ2-7; D unresolved. Germline CDR1 is SGHAT and CDR2 is FQDESV (reference sequence). This CDR3 is 13 amino acids long. V was pared by 4 bases and J by 5 bases, with 12 bases between. The CDR3: CASSSILWDEQYF. The CDR3 coding sequence is TGTGCCAGCAGCTCCATTCTATGGGACGAGCAGTACTTC.

This clonotype was seen at least ten times. CDR3 sequence reads: CASSLMRNEQFF. For the CDR3, the DNA is TGCGCCAGCAGCTTGATGCGTAATGAGCAGTTCTTC. The chain recombines TRBV5-1 with TRBJ2-1; D is uncertain. The CDR3 runs 12 residues. Trimming shortened V by 1 base and J by 7 bases, and 6 bases separated the two germline ends. Germline V gene sequence: CDR1 SGHRS, CDR2 YFSETQ.